This T cell receptor (beta chain) was identified during a study of T cell responses to AZD1222 COVID-19 vaccine. Study-level points and caveats: Clonal diversity was possibly underestimated, and the donors were mostly white British, with more females. Nearly half of the spike-specific TCRs reportedly recognize variant regions that carry no mutations.

This clone has just one count. The antigen remains undetermined. TCRdb keeps only in-frame clones here, not all; method: immunoSEQ multiplex PCR. The sample has some 110,000 clones, around nine tenths seen once. Germline CDR1 is LGHDT and CDR2 is YNNKEL (reference sequence). The CDR3 length is 17 residues. Trimming stripped 4 bases from V and 2 bases from J, with 20 bases between. The chain has TRBV3-1 (or the pseudogene TRBV3-2) and TRBJ1-2; D is possibly TRBD1 (5 bases). The TCR was taken from an adult who received the AZD1222 COVID-19 vaccine. Sequenced here: peripheral blood, sampled 28 days after the second AZD1222 dose. CDR3 residues: CASSLLGPAGVNYGYTF. In nucleotides, the CDR3 is TGTGCCAGCAGCCTCCTGGGGCCGGCAGGCGTCAACTATGGCTACACCTTC.